This T cell receptor (beta chain) was recorded in a study of blood T cells in healthy people across ages. Alongside a J-beta primer mix, a sample-barcoded 5' primer served in a second PCR lasting about 7 to 12 cycles. Every cDNA was tagged by a template-switch adaptor with 12 random nucleotides. In TCRdb, the 5' RACE reads were re-called with MiXCR into one record per CDR3 protein. This sample has 800,000 to 950,000 distinct CDR3 sequences, with about 28% found just once. For this clonotype: A read error is possible here, since a much larger clone lies one base away.

There are 14 residues in the CDR3. Per the germline V gene, CDR1 is SQVTM and CDR2 is ANQGSEA. These same data were also listed under a study on T cells of mothers and their children.

The sequence was obtained from a woman aged 40 to 50 in good health. Sequenced material: blood. The chain employs TRBV29-1 and TRBJ2-1; possibly TRBD2 for D (6 bases). The end of the DNA fits TRBJ2-7 better, so the J call may be wrong. This CDR3 reads CSVEGGLTYNEQYF. As DNA, the CDR3 is TGCAGCGTTGAGGGGGGATTAACCTACAATGAGCAGTACTTC.